This paragraph covers one T cell receptor beta chain sequence. Its recognized antigen is unknown. Per-base quality was not reported, and no clone a single base away is much larger than it. There are 16 amino acids in the CDR3, from cysteine to phenylalanine inclusive. Here the CDR3 DNA is all that survives: 48 bases in frame from base 1. CDR1 and CDR2, per the germline V gene (reference sequence), are SGHNT and YYREEE. Germline trimming: 4 bases from V, 7 bases from J; junction bases outside gene matches: 13. This specimen comes from a study of blood T cell repertoires in COVID-19 (dated by TCRdb to 2020 to 2022). With respect to the entire study: The collaborator samples originated in the United States, Italy and Spain and spanned the acute and convalescent phases of COVID-19. The prospective study material was composed of cDNA or gDNA derived from T cells, B-cell-depleted T cells, or PBMCs. Deeply sampled blood TCRbeta repertoires from subjects exposed to, actively infected with, or recovered from COVID-19 were included in the dataset. The repertoires were made available in a free public database intended to serve as a resource for research on the immune response to SARS-CoV-2. The samples were drawn from two sources: the first 160 participants of the ongoing ImmuneRACE study, and fewer than 1,500 subjects contributed by 6 global collaborators. A de-identified subject ID, COVID-19 status, age in years and sex were almost always included in the sample metadata. Where available, HLA class I and class II types were taken from metadata supplied by the sample provider and were not determined by assay-based typing.

TCRbeta CDR3 regions were amplified from genomic DNA by means of the immunoSEQ Assay, a bias-controlled multiplex PCR. Processing in the source paper ran as follows. Nucleated cell counts per sample were estimated from amplification of reference gene primers within the assay. Sequence reads were collapsed and filtered to measure the absolute abundance of every unique TCRbeta CDR3 rearrangement. For each sample, productive Simpson clonality was calculated by taking the square root of Simpson's diversity index across productive rearrangements. TCRdb limited this immuneACCESS table to in-frame rearrangements with V and J called. A share of clones is missing; checked studies link under half to unresolved V genes, and the rest is unexplained. That table furnishes V, J and clone size, whereas the DNA furnished D and trimming. The table for this sample lists roughly 46,000 clones; 70% to 90% of them were counted only once. 15% to 19% of the sample belongs to the ten largest clones.

General findings and caveats noted by the study authors: Clinical and demographic metadata were provided uncurated, with the amount varying by source and participant.

Whole blood was collected in K2EDTA tubes by collaborating institutions according to the institutions' own protocols. Collaborator samples were shipped for TCRbeta analysis as frozen whole blood, isolated PBMCs, or DNA extracted from either sample type. Recombination joined TRBV5-4 with TRBJ2-7, with 11 bases aligning to TRBD1. Sequencing was performed on peripheral blood. The clonotype originates from a human donor in a cohort sampled during active COVID-19. The donor label of this sample is uncertain. The bases are TGTGCCAGCAGCCCTACCCCGCGGACAGGGGGCGAAGAGCAGTACTTC. It is translated as CASSPTPRTGGEEQYF. Reference TRBV5-4 and TRBJ2-7 proteins supply the regions before and after the CDR3; the full variable domain is: ETGVTQSPTHLIKTRGQQVTLRCSSQSGHNTVSWYQQALGQGPQFIFQYYREEENGRGNFPPRFSGLQFPNYSSELNVNALELDDSALYLCASSPTPRTGGEEQYFGPGTRLTVT.